The rows below give T cell receptor beta chains drawn from one sample of a study of early stage breast cancer tumors. The assay was immunoSEQ multiplex PCR, and TCRdb's table has in-frame clones only and misses some. Found here are tens of thousands of clones, 75% to 95% of them singletons; the top ten hold less than 5%. The sequencing sample was made of blood. Receptors originate from a person in their 70s with breast cancer. Each CDR3 is given with its conserved first and last residue. The order of the fields is V gene, J gene, CDR3 protein.

V gene: TRBV5-1; J gene: TRBJ1-4; CDR3 protein: CASRTTGFPLANEKLFF
V gene: TRBV9; J gene: TRBJ1-2; CDR3 protein: CASSLGGRVYGYTF
V gene: TRBV28; J gene: TRBJ2-5; CDR3 protein: CASCRDLQETQYF
V gene: TRBV6-5; J gene: TRBJ2-7; CDR3 protein: CASGRHAYEQYF
V gene: TRBV13; J gene: TRBJ1-1; CDR3 protein: CASSSHLGAPEAFF
V gene: TRBV6-5; J gene: TRBJ1-1; CDR3 protein: CASSSVNGVNTEAFF
V gene: TRBV7-7; J gene: TRBJ2-7; CDR3 protein: CASSRDTGREQYF
V gene: TRBV7-2; J gene: TRBJ2-3; CDR3 protein: CASSLVSGSDTQYF
V gene: TRBV19; J gene: TRBJ2-7; CDR3 protein: CASSIRGSRAYEQYF
V gene: TRBV11-3; J gene: TRBJ1-6; CDR3 protein: CASSPRCRGTYNSPLHF
V gene: TRBV4-1; J gene: TRBJ1-5; CDR3 protein: CASSQEEGDQPQHF
V gene: TRBV2; J gene: TRBJ1-1; CDR3 protein: CASSELAGPGNEAFF
V gene: TRBV7-9; J gene: TRBJ2-1; CDR3 protein: CASSPPRERSYNEQFF
V gene: TRBV6-1; J gene: TRBJ2-7; CDR3 protein: CASTFRGGEQYF
V gene: TRBV4-1; J gene: TRBJ1-1; CDR3 protein: CASSQKPGLFRGNTEAFF
V gene: TRBV5-4; J gene: TRBJ1-2; CDR3 protein: CASSLRQGRAGYTF
V gene: TRBV25-1; J gene: TRBJ1-1; CDR3 protein: CASSASRPNTEAFF
V gene: TRBV5-6; J gene: TRBJ2-7; CDR3 protein: CASSYDRGSYEQYF
V gene: TRBV5-4; J gene: TRBJ2-7; CDR3 protein: CASSSYRIASSYEQYF
V gene: TRBV10-2; J gene: TRBJ1-5; CDR3 protein: CASSDSRGSLNQPQHF
V gene: TRBV6-5; J gene: TRBJ2-7; CDR3 protein: CASSYSTTAGQDEQYF
V gene: TRBV29-1; J gene: TRBJ1-1; CDR3 protein: CSVRGGSTEAFF
V gene: TRBV11-2; J gene: TRBJ1-4; CDR3 protein: CASSLVRASEKLFF
V gene: TRBV29-1; J gene: TRBJ1-4; CDR3 protein: CSVADIATNEKLFF
V gene: TRBV19; J gene: TRBJ1-4; CDR3 protein: CASSTGQGVAGNEKLFF
V gene: TRBV7-9; J gene: TRBJ1-2; CDR3 protein: CASSELAFYGYTF
V gene: TRBV9; J gene: TRBJ2-7; CDR3 protein: CASSARTDPYEQYF
V gene: TRBV9; J gene: TRBJ2-3; CDR3 protein: CASSVAPSGGDTQYF
V gene: TRBV27; J gene: TRBJ2-1; CDR3 protein: CASSPGTRGHNEQFF
V gene: TRBV7-9; J gene: TRBJ2-7; CDR3 protein: CASSPRASSGRDYEQYF
V gene: TRBV6-5; J gene: TRBJ2-7; CDR3 protein: CASTPGGARNEQYF
V gene: TRBV28; J gene: TRBJ1-2; CDR3 protein: CASSSESTGLSYGYTF
V gene: TRBV5-1; J gene: TRBJ2-5; CDR3 protein: CASRAELAGGRETQYF
V gene: TRBV6-4; J gene: TRBJ2-3; CDR3 protein: CASSDTPGDTQYF
V gene: TRBV5-4; J gene: TRBJ2-1; CDR3 protein: CASSLGGGLPLSYNEQFF
V gene: TRBV7-9; J gene: TRBJ2-1; CDR3 protein: CAEDRSGRDNEQFF
V gene: TRBV13; J gene: TRBJ2-4; CDR3 protein: CASSSPGQGGNIQYF
V gene: TRBV7-2; J gene: TRBJ1-3; CDR3 protein: CASGAGGSGNTIYF
V gene: TRBV6-5; J gene: TRBJ2-7; CDR3 protein: CASRPTGPLSEQYF
V gene: TRBV18; J gene: TRBJ1-3; CDR3 protein: CASSPQRTIGNTIYF
V gene: TRBV2; J gene: TRBJ2-7; CDR3 protein: CASRVAGGRKYF
V gene: TRBV7-9; J gene: TRBJ1-2; CDR3 protein: CASSFPGQGAGGYTF
V gene: TRBV9; J gene: TRBJ2-2; CDR3 protein: CASSHRLAGDNTGELFF
V gene: TRBV5-1; J gene: TRBJ1-4; CDR3 protein: CASSLTPGQGEKLFF
V gene: TRBV7-8; J gene: TRBJ1-2; CDR3 protein: CASSSRDNRTF
V gene: TRBV10-3; J gene: TRBJ1-2; CDR3 protein: CAISMEGVYGYTF
V gene: TRBV5-1; J gene: TRBJ2-5; CDR3 protein: CASSLGGSPQETQYF
V gene: TRBV9; J gene: TRBJ1-3; CDR3 protein: CASSVNQGAGNTIYF
V gene: TRBV27; J gene: TRBJ1-4; CDR3 protein: CATRGFATNEKLFF
V gene: TRBV6-4; J gene: TRBJ2-1; CDR3 protein: CASRRDSSTEQFF
V gene: TRBV19; J gene: TRBJ1-1; CDR3 protein: CASSIAAGTEAFF
V gene: TRBV27; J gene: TRBJ1-4; CDR3 protein: CASARDREEKLFF
V gene: TRBV9; J gene: TRBJ1-4; CDR3 protein: CASSEAPTNEKLFF